The next 8 T cell receptor beta chains were all read from a single sample in a study of T-cell memory formation after mild COVID-19. In TCRdb, the 5' RACE reads were re-called with MiXCR into one record per CDR3 protein. The sample yields about 340,000 distinct CDR3 sequences, around 14% seen once. Sequencing was done on a sample of PBMCs or a T cell subset sorted from them (not recorded which). These receptors originate from a man between 18 and 35 years old who had mild COVID-19 (a few samples of this study predate the infection). Cell type and time point are not known.

The sample holds a few counts of this clonotype. The genes are TRBV6-2 or TRBV6-3 and TRBJ1-5; maybe TRBD1 (5 bases). Germline V gene sequence: CDR1 MNHEY, CDR2 SVGEGT. V shed 5 bases and J shed 3 bases, with 14 bases lying between them. This CDR3 is built from 15 residues. As DNA, the CDR3 is TGTGCCAGCAGTGCCTCGGGGGTAGACAATCAGCCCCAGCATTTT. Protein sequence: CASSASGVDNQPQHF.

This clonotype came up a few times. The chain combines TRBV7-2 with TRBJ1-4, with unresolved D. Germline CDR1 is SGHTA and CDR2 is FQGNSA. Trimming cost V 4 bases and J 8 bases, with 17 bases left between them. CDR3 length: 15 amino acids. The CDR3 sequence: CASSSRLPEDEKLFF. CDR3 nucleotides: TGTGCCAGCAGCTCGAGACTGCCTGAAGACGAAAAACTGTTTTTT.

This clonotype was counted at least ten times. This chain uses TRBV10-2 with TRBJ2-1; TRBD1 might be the D (6 bases). CDR1 and CDR2 from the germline V gene are WSHSY and SAAADI. V shed 6 bases and J shed 4 bases, with 16 bases lying between them. This CDR3 has 15 amino acids. Written as DNA, the CDR3 is TGCGCCAGCAGAGACGACAGGATCGGTTACAATGAGCAGTTCTTC. It specifies CASRDDRIGYNEQFF.

The J gene is TRBJ2-7, the V gene TRBV10-3; maybe TRBD1 (6 bases). CDR3 size: 13 residues. Trimming cost V 6 bases and J 4 bases, with 13 bases left between them. CDR1 ENHRY and CDR2 SYGVKD come from the germline V gene. The CDR3 sequence is CAIRGTLLYEQYF. The CDR3 region has the DNA TGTGCCATCAGAGGGACACTCTTATACGAGCAGTACTTC.

This clonotype was found a few times. As DNA, the CDR3 is TGTGCCAGCGCCGGCTGGGAGCGGGGGGGCAGAGATACGCAGTATTTT. This gives the protein CASAGWERGGRDTQYF. The chain uses TRBV27 and TRBJ2-3, with TRBD2 matching over 10 bases. Per germline, CDR1 MNHEY and CDR2 SMNVEV (reference sequence). Trimming removed 8 bases from V and 5 bases from J; junction bases left unmatched: 13. The CDR3 has 16 amino acids.

The rearrangement uses TRBV4-1 and TRBJ2-2; a weak D match, TRBD2 (5 bases). Germline V gene sequence: CDR1 MGHRA, CDR2 YSYEKL. Trimming removed 4 bases from V and 5 bases from J, with 8 bases in between. The CDR3 runs 13 residues. Here the CDR3 DNA reads TGCGCCAGCAGCCGGACTGAGACCGGGGAGCTGTTTTTT. Translating gives CASSRTETGELFF.

This clonotype appeared a few times. V is TRBV5-4 and J is TRBJ2-7, with 7 bases that match TRBD1. The CDR3 totals 13 residues. CDR1 is SGHNT and CDR2 is YYREEE in the germline V gene (reference sequence). With V trimmed by 7 bases and J by 0 bases, 4 bases remained unmatched. The CDR3 loop reads CASRGDSSYEQYV. In nucleotides, the CDR3 is TGTGCCAGCCGAGGGGACAGCTCCTACGAGCAGTACGTC.

This clonotype has at least ten counts. This chain links TRBV9 with TRBJ2-3, with TRBD2 as a possible D gene (6 bases). This CDR3 spans 13 amino acids. Germline V CDR1 and CDR2: SGDLS, YYNGEE. Trimming took 7 bases from V and 1 from J, leaving 10 bases between them. CDR3 bases: TGTGCCAGCGGGGGGTGGCGCACAGATACGCAGTATTTT. It translates to CASGGWRTDTQYF.